This T cell receptor beta chain was identified during a study of OX40 agonist ivuxolimab in advanced cancers. As for the study in general: Males comprised 75% to 90% of the group, whose mean age was about 60 years (range 23 to 79). Study observations and caveats: The study observed clonal expansion of CD4+ and CD8+ blood T cells by week 6 at 0.1 to 3.0 mg/kg. More expanded clones were found, on average, in CD8+ than in CD4+ T cells. Clonal expansion among partial responders at 0.1-3.0 mg/kg ranked near the lowest.

Concerning this clone: Its target is unknown.

Trimming at V came to 4 bases and at J to 8 bases, leaving 5 bases not matched to a gene. Looked up from germline, CDR1 is SGHAT and CDR2 is FQNNGV. The CDR3 has 14 residues. Generated by immunoSEQ multiplex PCR, the TCRdb table keeps only in-frame clones and is missing some. The table shows roughly 83,000 clones, with 84% occurring only once. Specimen: CD4+ or CD8+ T cells sorted from blood, collected in a trial of the OX40 agonist ivuxolimab. J is TRBJ2-4 and V is TRBV11-2; 10 nucleotides align to TRBD1. This clonotype was obtained from an adult with an advanced solid tumor such as melanoma, head and neck, liver or kidney cancer. CDR3 sequence: CASSSGTGVDIQYF. The CDR3 nucleotides read TGTGCCAGCAGCTCCGGGACAGGGGTGGACATTCAGTACTTC.